Shown below are 9 T cell receptor beta chains from a single sample sequenced in a study of PD-1 blockade in mismatch repair-deficient tumors. Profiling relied on immunoSEQ multiplex PCR, and the TCRdb table lists in-frame clones only, not all of them. The sample contains fewer than 100,000 clones, more than 65% of which appear only once. Sequenced material: peripheral blood, taken 12 weeks after starting pembrolizumab. The receptor set was obtained from an adult with mismatch repair-deficient cancer.

The chain carries TRBV7-9 and TRBJ2-7; the D gene is possibly TRBD2 (6 bases). The CDR3 is made up of 14 amino acids. Germline values: CDR1 SEHNR, CDR2 FQNEAQ (reference sequence). Trimming pared 2 bases from V and 0 bases from J, leaving 8 bases between. In DNA, the CDR3 is TGTGCCAGCAGCTTACAGACTAGCTCCTACGAGCAGTACTTC. Amino acids: CASSLQTSSYEQYF.

The chain recombines TRBV29-1 with TRBJ1-2; D remains unclear. CDR1 and CDR2 (germline): SQVTM, ANQGSEA. This CDR3 contains 12 residues. V was pared by 5 bases and J by 3 bases, with 10 bases between. CDR3 DNA: TGCAGCGTTTCAACACTCGACTATGGCTACACCTTC. Protein: CSVSTLDYGYTF.

The rearrangement uses TRBV27 and TRBJ1-1; a possible D gene is TRBD1 (5 bases). CDR3 size: 14 residues. Per the germline V gene, CDR1 is MNHEY and CDR2 is SMNVEV (reference sequence). V gave up 4 bases and J gave up 11 bases, with 20 bases separating them. The CDR3 loop is CASSSWGGQGSAFF. The CDR3 bases are TGTGCCAGCAGTTCCTGGGGGGGTCAAGGTTCTGCTTTCTTT.

This clone is medium-sized. The chain carries TRBV15 and TRBJ2-1; 7 bases line up with TRBD2. The trim removed 1 base at V and 8 bases at J, leaving 8 bases unmatched. Germline V gene sequence: CDR1 LNHNV, CDR2 YYDKDF (reference sequence). The CDR3 has 15 residues. The CDR3 here is CATSRVAGGADEQFF. CDR3 nucleotides: TGTGCCACCAGCAGAGTAGCGGGCGGAGCCGATGAGCAGTTCTTC. The full variable domain, rest sourced from reference TRBV15 and TRBJ2-1, is DAMVIQNPRYQVTQFGKPVTLSCSQTLNHNVMYWYQQKSSQAPKLLFHYYDKDFNNEADTPDNFQSRRPNTSFCFLDIRSPGLGDTAMYLCATSRVAGGADEQFFGPGTRLTVL.

The chain joins TRBV19 to TRBJ1-5; D unclear. Germline V gene lookup returns CDR1 LNHDA and CDR2 SQIVND (reference sequence). Deletions cut 3 bases from V and 4 bases from J, with 13 bases between. The CDR3 covers 15 residues. The CDR3 is CASSIGRVWNQPQHF. The CDR3, as DNA: TGTGCCAGTAGTATCGGGAGGGTGTGGAATCAGCCCCAGCATTTT.

The chain is built from TRBV2 and TRBJ2-3; D might be TRBD1 or TRBD2, each matching 5 bases. V gave up 6 bases and J gave up 2 bases, with 15 bases separating them. This CDR3 comprises 15 residues. Germline values: CDR1 SNHLY, CDR2 FYNNEI. The CDR3 region is CASRPGRKNTDTQYF. DNA of the CDR3: TGTGCCAGCAGACCGGGACGGAAAAACACAGATACGCAGTATTTT.

The chain has TRBV19 and TRBJ1-2; unclear D gene. V gave up 9 bases and J gave up 2 bases, with 16 bases separating them. Per the germline V gene, CDR1 is LNHDA and CDR2 is SQIVND (reference sequence). The CDR3 loop spans 14 amino acids. The chain's CDR3 is CASTIGSRNYGYTF. The CDR3 DNA sequence: TGTGCCAGCACCATCGGAAGCAGAAACTATGGCTACACCTTC.

The rearrangement links TRBV4-1 to TRBJ1-5, with TRBD1 as a possible D gene (5 bases). The germline V gene encodes CDR1 MGHRA and CDR2 YSYEKL. Trimming left V 1 base short and J 3 bases short, with 10 bases between. This CDR3 spans 15 amino acids. CDR3 residues: CASSQVQGPNQPQHF. In nucleotides, the CDR3 is TGCGCCAGCAGCCAAGTCCAGGGACCCAATCAGCCCCAGCATTTT.

This sequence joins TRBV14 and TRBJ1-2; D is perhaps TRBD1 (5 bases). Germline V gene data show CDR1 as SGHDN and CDR2 as FVKESK. The CDR3 contains 15 residues. V was trimmed by 0 bases and J by 7 bases, leaving 15 bases between them. The DNA for the CDR3 is TGTGCCAGCAGCCAAGATAGGGGCAGCCGGATTGGCTACACCTTC. It yields the protein CASSQDRGSRIGYTF. Combining the CDR3 with reference TRBV14 and TRBJ1-2 gives the whole variable domain EAGVTQFPSHSVIEKGQTVTLRCDPISGHDNLYWYRRVMGKEIKFLLHFVKESKQDESGMPNNRFLAERTGGTYSTLKVQPAELEDSGVYFCASSQDRGSRIGYTFGSGTRLTVV.